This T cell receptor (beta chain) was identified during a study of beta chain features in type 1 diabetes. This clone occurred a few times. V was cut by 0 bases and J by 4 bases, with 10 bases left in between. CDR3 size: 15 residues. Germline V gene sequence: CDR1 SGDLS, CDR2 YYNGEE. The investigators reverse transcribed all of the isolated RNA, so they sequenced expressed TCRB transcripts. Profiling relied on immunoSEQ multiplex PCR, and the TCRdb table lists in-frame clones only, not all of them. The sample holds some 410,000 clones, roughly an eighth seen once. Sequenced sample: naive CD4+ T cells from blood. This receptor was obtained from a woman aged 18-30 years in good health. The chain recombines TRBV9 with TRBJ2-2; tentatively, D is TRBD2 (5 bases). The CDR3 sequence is CASSVVAGPTGELFF. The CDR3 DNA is TGTGCCAGCAGCGTAGTGGCGGGCCCCACCGGGGAGCTGTTTTTT.